This is a list of T cell receptor beta chains from one sample in a study of T-cell reconstitution after alpha-beta-depleted transplantation in children. In TCRdb, the PCR reads were re-called with MiXCR into one record per CDR3 protein. The sample lists approximately 650,000 distinct CDR3 sequences, less than 15% occurring once. Sequencing used PBMCs, obtained before TCRalphabeta/CD19-depleted stem cell transplant. These receptors were collected from a girl aged 2-10 years with congenital amegakaryocytic thrombocytopenia, due to receive a stem cell transplant. CDR3s include the opening cysteine and the closing phenylalanine or tryptophan. Each record gives: D gene, J gene, V gene, clone size, CDR3 DNA, CDR3 protein. A D gene is named only where the DNA matches it firmly. The size entry is marked missing in some rows and otherwise reads once, few, many or a size class.

>.|TRBJ2-1|TRBV7-8|once
TGTGCCAGCAGCGCCGATAACTACAATGAGCAGTTCTTC
CASSADNYNEQFF
>TRBD1|TRBJ2-7|TRBV20-1|few
TGCAGTGCTACCCCTACGACAGGGGCCGAGCAGTACTTC
CSATPTTGAEQYF
>.|TRBJ2-1|TRBV21-1|few
TGTGCCAGCAGCAATAGTAGGACAGGGGGTGGTAAGCAGTTCTTC
CASSNSRTGGGKQFF
>TRBD2|TRBJ2-3|TRBV7-2|few
TGTGCCAGCAGCAGGACTAGCGGGAGGGCCTGGTCAGATACGCAGTATTTT
CASSRTSGRAWSDTQYF
>.|TRBJ2-1|TRBV20-1|many
TGCAGTGCTTTGCACACCCTTGGAGGGCCCTACAATGAGCAGTTCTTC
CSALHTLGGPYNEQFF
>TRBD2|TRBJ2-3|TRBV5-1|.
TGCGCCAGCAGCAATACGACTAGCGGGAGTGATACGCAGTATTTT
CASSNTTSGSDTQYF
>TRBD2|TRBJ2-3|TRBV14|many
TGTGCCAGCAGCTCGGGACTACGCACAGATACGCAGTATTTT
CASSSGLRTDTQYF
>.|TRBJ2-7|TRBV20-1|few
TGCAGTGCTAGAATGCAGGGCTGCCACGAGCAGTACTTC
CSARMQGCHEQYF
>.|TRBJ2-2|TRBV5-1|many
TGCGCCAGCAGCCCGGGACCCAGTGAGTGGAACACCGGGGAGCTGTTTTTT
CASSPGPSEWNTGELFF
>TRBD2|TRBJ2-3|TRBV5-1|many
TGCGCCAGCAGCTTGGAGACTAGCGGGAGTGTCTCAGATACGCAGTATTTT
CASSLETSGSVSDTQYF
>.|TRBJ2-3|TRBV2|many
TGTGCCAGCAGTGCACGGGGCACCCTGAACCATACGCAGTATTTT
CASSARGTLNHTQYF
>.|TRBJ2-7|TRBV6-5|many
TGTGCCAGCAGTTATGTAGGGATTGCCCTCTACGACGAGCAGTACTTC
CASSYVGIALYDEQYF
>.|TRBJ2-2|TRBV12-3/TRBV12-4|many
TGTGCCAGCAGTCTTTCCCAGGCAACCGGGGAGCTGTTTTTT
CASSLSQATGELFF
>TRBD2|TRBJ2-7|TRBV7-6|many
TGTGCCAGCAGCGCAGGACTAGCGGGAATTAACGAGCAGTACTTC
CASSAGLAGINEQYF
>.|TRBJ2-5|TRBV5-1|few
TGCGCCAGCAGCTTGGGGGTGGCTCGAGAGACCCAGTACTTC
CASSLGVARETQYF
>.|TRBJ2-7|TRBV5-1|many
TGCGCCAGCAGCTCCCAGGGGATTTCACCTAACGAGCAGTACTTC
CASSSQGISPNEQYF
>.|TRBJ1-1|TRBV24-1|many
TGTGCCACCAGTGATTCGGACTGGAACACTGAAGCTTTCTTT
CATSDSDWNTEAFF
>.|TRBJ2-5|TRBV7-8|many
TGTGCCAGCAGCTTTGCTGTTAAGGAGACCCAGTACTTC
CASSFAVKETQYF
>.|TRBJ1-2|TRBV20-1|many
TGCAGTGCCCTCCAAATTGAACGGAATGGCTACACCTTC
CSALQIERNGYTF
>TRBD2|TRBJ2-1|TRBV20-1|many
TGCAGTGCTAGAGAGCTGAGCGGGAGGGGCGTTGAGCAGTTCTTC
CSARELSGRGVEQFF
>.|TRBJ1-6|TRBV6-1|few
TGTGCCAGCAGCCTCGTACTGTTTAATTCACCCCTCCACTTT
CASSLVLFNSPLHF
>.|TRBJ2-3|TRBV30|.
TGTGCCTGCCGGGGAACTAGCACAGATACGCAGTATTTT
CACRGTSTDTQYF
>.|TRBJ2-7|TRBV5-1|many
TGCGCCAGCAGCTTGGATGCGAACTCCTACGAGCAGTACTTC
CASSLDANSYEQYF
>TRBD2|TRBJ2-1|TRBV7-7|few
TGTGCCAGCAGCTTGAGCGGGAGTAGGAATGAGCAGTTCTTC
CASSLSGSRNEQFF
>.|TRBJ2-2|TRBV20-1|many
TGCAGTGCTAGAGATCCAGCGTGGATAACCGGGGAGCTGTTTTTT
CSARDPAWITGELFF
>.|TRBJ2-3|TRBV7-2|many
TGTGCCAGCAGCTTCGGGGCAGATACGCAGTATTTT
CASSFGADTQYF
>.|TRBJ2-2|TRBV7-6|.
TGTGCCAGCAGCGGTAGGAGTACCGGGGAGCTGTTTTTT
CASSGRSTGELFF
>.|TRBJ2-5|TRBV15|few
TGTGCCACCAGTTTAACGGGAAGGCAAGAGACCCAGTACTTC
CATSLTGRQETQYF
>.|TRBJ2-7|TRBV7-9|.
TGTGCCAGCAGCTCGGAGACAGATCACGAGCAGTACTTC
CASSSETDHEQYF